This TCR beta chain stems from a study of human T cells and chemical hapten exposure. Notes on the study in general: Sensitizing with DPC caused no change in TCRs above 1 in 1000 frequency.

With 5 bases clipped from V and 4 bases from J, the junction kept 6 bases outside the gene matches. The V gene's germline CDR1 is MNHEY and CDR2 SMNVEV (reference sequence). The CDR3 is 14 residues long. MiXCR was run by TCRdb on the RACE reads, yielding one entry per CDR3 protein. The data contain 30,000 or so distinct CDR3 sequences, more than 5% of them seen just once; the ten biggest clones take up around 5.7%. Regarding time point: patch test 3, about 24 weeks after DPC sensitization. Treatment indicated: therapeutic diphenylcyclopropenone sensitization with weekly scalp DPC. This clonotype was counted at least ten times. The antigen is unknown.

Sequencing used whole blood, obtained in connection with sensitization to the hapten diphenylcyclopropenone (DPC). The TCR was taken from a man younger than 40 with alopecia areata. Some clones in this sample may be carry-over from other donors' samples. This chain connects TRBV27 to TRBJ2-5, with 8 bases that match TRBD1. The CDR3 sequence is CASSLGTGGETQYF. In nucleotides, the CDR3 is TGTGCCAGCAGTCTCGGGACAGGCGGAGAGACCCAGTACTTC.